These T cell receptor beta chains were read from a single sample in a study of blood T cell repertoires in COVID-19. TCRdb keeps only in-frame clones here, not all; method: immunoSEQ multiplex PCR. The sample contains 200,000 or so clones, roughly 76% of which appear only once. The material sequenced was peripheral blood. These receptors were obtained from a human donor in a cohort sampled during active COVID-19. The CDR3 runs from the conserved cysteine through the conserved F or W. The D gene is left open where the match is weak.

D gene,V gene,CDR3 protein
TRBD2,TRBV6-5,CASSYGLAGNEQFF
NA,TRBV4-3,CASSQDRGRRAFF
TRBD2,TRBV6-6,CASSPSGKGNEQFF
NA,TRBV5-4,CASSSRQASGANVLTF
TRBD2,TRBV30,CAWSGGSGAHQFF
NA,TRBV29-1,CSVRGSYNEQFF
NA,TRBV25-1,CASSRDYSYEQYF
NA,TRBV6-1,CASSEGLGRDGNTIYF
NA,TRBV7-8,CASSLLYEQYF
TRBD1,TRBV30,CAWTSRDRNTEAFF
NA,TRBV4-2,CASSQDSPGRGTEAFF
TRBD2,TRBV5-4,CASSLLAGNNEQFF
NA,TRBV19,CASSSSGGFTEAFF
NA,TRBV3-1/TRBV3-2,CASSQDVSAGQAFF
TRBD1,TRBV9,CASSARTGGGAGELFF
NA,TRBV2,CASSETHRSGSAFF
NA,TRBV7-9,CASSLGAGYNEQFF
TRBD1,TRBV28,CASTTSGQGASYEQYF
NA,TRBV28,CASSYGVVTEAFF
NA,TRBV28,CASSWGAGEYF
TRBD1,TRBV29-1,CSVSPWGQDNTF
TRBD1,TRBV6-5,CASSYNRGLSYEQYF
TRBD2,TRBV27,CASSLSFGGTETQYF
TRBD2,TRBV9,CASSVSASGTYEQYF
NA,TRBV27,CASSSVGLRTEAFF
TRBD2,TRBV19,CASSGGTSGMQFF
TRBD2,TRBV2,CASVEVGAGAGHEQYF
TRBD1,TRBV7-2,CASSYGTVHNTEAFF
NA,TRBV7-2,CASSLPTGSGTEAFF
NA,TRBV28,CASSATGILYEQYF
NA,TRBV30,CAWSVTGYEQYF
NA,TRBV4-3,CASSQADTQYF
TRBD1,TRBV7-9,CASSSAGQGFFNTIYF
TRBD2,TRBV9,CASSAKTSGSQNEQFF
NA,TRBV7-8,CASSLAGLATGELFF